The 26 T cell receptor beta chains given below trace back to one sample, sequenced in a study of T cells in Graves' hyperthyroidism and ophthalmopathy. It was RNA transcripts that yielded the amplified TCR beta CDR3 regions. A first-round RT-PCR of the TCR CDR3 used the HTBI primer set. MiXCR, run by TCRdb on the multiplex PCR reads, gives a single entry per CDR3 protein. The sample carries 600,000 to 650,000 distinct CDR3 sequences, less than 25% recorded once. Sequenced material: blood. These receptor sequences come from a young man with Graves' ophthalmopathy.

This clonotype was picked up many times. The J gene is TRBJ2-3, the V gene TRBV29-1; possibly TRBD2 for D (7 bases). This CDR3 is 15 amino acids long. Germline assignment: CDR1 SQVTM and CDR2 ANQGSEA. The germline V and J ends were trimmed by 4 bases and 1 base, with 15 bases remaining between them. The CDR3 is CSVAFGEGGTDTQYF. The CDR3 bases are TGCAGCGTTGCTTTCGGGGAGGGGGGCACAGATACGCAGTATTTT.

The rearrangement links TRBV6-2 or TRBV6-3 to TRBJ1-1; D unclear. CDR1 and CDR2 (germline): MNHEY, SVGEGT. The CDR3 runs 11 residues. Trimming took 10 bases from V and 4 from J, leaving 10 bases between them. The CDR3 region has the DNA TGTGCCACCCGGGGTCCCACTGAAGCTTTCTTT. It is translated as CATRGPTEAFF.

This clonotype was recorded many times. The chain combines TRBV6-2 or TRBV6-3 with TRBJ2-7; D may be TRBD1 (6 bases). Germline lookup yields CDR1 MNHEY and CDR2 SVGEGT. V lost 5 bases and J lost 5, with 10 bases in between. The CDR3 has 12 residues. The chain's CDR3 is CASSQQGDEQYF. In nucleotides, the CDR3 is TGTGCCAGCAGTCAACAGGGAGACGAGCAGTACTTC.

The chain carries TRBV24-1 and TRBJ1-2, with 9 nucleotides matching TRBD1. There are 15 residues in the CDR3. Germline V gene lookup returns CDR1 KGHDR and CDR2 SFDVKD. V was pared by 10 bases and J by 3 bases, with 11 bases of the junction left unmatched. For the CDR3, the DNA is TGTGCCACGGAGGGATCGGGACAGGGCGACTATGGCTACACCTTC. Translating gives CATEGSGQGDYGYTF.

This clonotype was recorded a few times. This chain uses TRBV24-1 with TRBJ1-1; D unclear. The germline V gene encodes CDR1 KGHDR and CDR2 SFDVKD. This CDR3 is 12 amino acids long. Between the trimmed V and J ends, which lost 4 bases and 11 bases, there was a span of 13 bases. The CDR3 coding sequence is TGTGCCACCAGTGACGACCCCGGGAACGCTTTCTTT. It encodes CATSDDPGNAFF.

The chain employs TRBV27 and TRBJ1-1; 11 bases match TRBD1. The CDR3 has 16 residues. The germline V gene encodes CDR1 MNHEY and CDR2 SMNVEV (reference sequence). J was trimmed by 0 bases and V by 7 bases; bases with no gene match: 7. The CDR3 reads CASTELGQGVNTEAFF. As DNA, the CDR3 is TGTGCCAGCACCGAACTGGGACAGGGGGTGAACACTGAAGCTTTCTTT.

This clonotype was seen at least ten times. The chain is built from TRBV27 and TRBJ2-1, with 7 bases matching TRBD2. CDR3 length: 13 amino acids. The V gene end was trimmed by 5 bases and the J gene end by 9 bases; junction bases not matched to a gene: 7. From germline, CDR1 is MNHEY and CDR2 SMNVEV (reference sequence). CDR3 in amino acids: CASSLILATEQFF. The CDR3, as DNA: TGTGCCAGCAGTCTGATACTAGCGACTGAGCAGTTCTTC.

The gene calls are TRBV18 and TRBJ1-3; D ambiguous. V lost 3 bases to trimming and J lost 4 bases, with 16 bases between them. CDR1 and CDR2 (germline): KGHSH, LQKENI. The CDR3 is 16 amino acids. The CDR3 spells CASSPLGQVDGNTIYF. CDR3 DNA: TGTGCCAGCTCACCCCTCGGGCAGGTCGACGGAAACACCATATATTTT.

This clonotype was detected ten times or more. V usage is TRBV11-2 and J usage is TRBJ2-1; D gene uncertain. Trimming shortened V by 1 base and J by 3 bases, and 7 bases separated the two germline ends. The germline V gene encodes CDR1 SGHAT and CDR2 FQNNGV. The CDR3 has 14 residues. The CDR3 DNA reads TGTGCCAGCAGCTTAGGCCGGAACTACAATGAGCAGTTCTTC. Translated: CASSLGRNYNEQFF.

This clonotype appeared many times. The chain joins TRBV2 to TRBJ2-7; TRBD2 agrees at 13 bases. This CDR3 is 16 amino acids long. With V trimmed by 6 bases and J by 4 bases, 9 bases remained unmatched. Germline V CDR1 and CDR2: SNHLY, FYNNEI. This CDR3 reads CASSRGLAGAPYEQYF. CDR3 nucleotide sequence: TGTGCCAGCAGCCGCGGACTAGCGGGAGCTCCATACGAGCAGTACTTC. The full variable domain, its missing parts supplied by reference TRBV2 and TRBJ2-7, is EPEVTQTPSHQVTQMGQEVILRCVPISNHLYFYWYRQILGQKVEFLVSFYNNEISEKSEIFDDQFSVERPDGSNFTLKIRSTKLEDSAMYFCASSRGLAGAPYEQYFGPGTRLTVT.

The chain combines TRBV15 with TRBJ1-5, with D possibly matching TRBD1 (5 bases). The V gene lost 5 bases and the J gene lost 5 bases, with 16 bases spanning the gap. The CDR3 covers 15 residues. Germline CDR1 and CDR2: LNHNV and YYDKDF (reference sequence). DNA of the CDR3: TGTGCCACCAGCTTTGGGGGGGGGTCTTATCAGCCCCAGCATTTT. Its translation is CATSFGGGSYQPQHF.

This clonotype was counted ten times or more. V gene TRBV6-5 combines with J gene TRBJ1-2; no reliable D call. The germline V gene has CDR1 MNHEY and CDR2 SVGAGI. CDR3 length equals 12 residues. V was clipped by 2 bases and J by 6 bases, with 7 bases between them. This CDR3 is CASSYALDGYTF. The CDR3 nucleotides are TGTGCCAGCAGTTACGCTCTTGATGGCTACACCTTC.

In this sample, this clonotype turned up a few times. This chain links TRBV7-2 with TRBJ1-6, with D perhaps TRBD1 (6 bases). Germline assignment: CDR1 SGHTA and CDR2 FQGNSA. There are 18 residues in the CDR3. V was pared by 1 base and J by 2 bases, with 15 bases between. CDR3 protein: CASSLGSPTGPYNSPLHF. In nucleotides, the CDR3 is TGTGCCAGCAGCTTAGGATCTCCGACAGGTCCCTATAATTCACCCCTCCACTTT.

This clonotype was observed a few times. V is TRBV30 and J is TRBJ2-2, with D maybe TRBD1 (6 bases). Germline-derived CDR1 and CDR2 are GTSNPN and SVGIG (reference sequence). This CDR3 contains 14 residues. The germline V and J ends were trimmed by 2 bases and 9 bases, with 16 bases remaining between them. CDR3 region: CAWSTNRVFRELFF. The DNA of the CDR3 is TGTGCCTGGAGTACAAACAGGGTATTCCGGGAGCTGTTTTTT.

This clonotype was seen only a few times. This chain links TRBV11-2 with TRBJ2-2, with 8 bases lining up with TRBD1. The CDR3 is made up of 16 amino acids. Germline V gene sequence: CDR1 SGHAT, CDR2 FQNNGV. Trimming at V came to 5 bases and at J to 2 bases, leaving 7 bases not matched to a gene. The DNA of the CDR3 is TGTGCCAGCAGCCCAAGACAGGGGATTAACACCGGGGAGCTGTTTTTT. This gives the protein CASSPRQGINTGELFF.

This clonotype has just a few counts. This chain links TRBV5-1 with TRBJ2-5; 8 bases map to TRBD1. This CDR3 has 15 residues. V lost 0 bases and J lost 4; bases outside the gene matches: 5. The germline V gene has CDR1 SGHRS and CDR2 YFSETQ. DNA of the CDR3: TGCGCCAGCAGCTTGGGACAGGGGATGGTAGAGACCCAGTACTTC. It translates to CASSLGQGMVETQYF.

The V and J genes are TRBV6-2 or TRBV6-3 and TRBJ2-3, with D unresolved. The CDR3 consists of 14 residues. V lost 8 bases, J lost 0 bases, and 12 bases lay in between. Germline-derived CDR1 and CDR2 are MNHEY and SVGEGT. This CDR3 reads CASGQQTSTDTQYF. The CDR3 DNA reads as TGTGCCAGCGGGCAACAGACGAGCACAGATACGCAGTATTTT.

The sample holds a few counts of this clonotype. The chain employs TRBV5-1 and TRBJ2-3, with 11 bases lining up with TRBD2. V shed 2 bases, J shed 4 bases, and the junction held 9 bases outside the gene matches. The CDR3 totals 17 residues. Germline CDR1 SGHRS, CDR2 YFSETQ. CDR3 coding DNA: TGCGCCAGCAGCTTCGGGACTAGCGGCAGAGGCGCAGATACGCAGTATTTT. It encodes CASSFGTSGRGADTQYF.

This clonotype showed up just a few times. This chain uses TRBV20-1 with TRBJ2-1; 7 bases are shared with TRBD1. The V segment lost 8 bases and the J segment 5 bases; nucleotides outside the gene matches: 12. The CDR3 runs 14 residues. The germline V gene has CDR1 DFQATT and CDR2 SNEGSKA (reference sequence). DNA for the CDR3: TGCAGTCACCGACTCGGGGACAGCAACAATGAGCAGTTCTTC. It yields the protein CSHRLGDSNNEQFF.

This clonotype appeared a few times. V is TRBV5-1 and J is TRBJ1-5, with D hard to call. CDR1 SGHRS and CDR2 YFSETQ come from the germline V gene. CDR3 length equals 15 residues. The V gene lost 4 bases and the J gene lost 3 bases, with 14 bases spanning the gap. DNA for the CDR3: TGCGCCAGCAGCCCCGGTGGTCTTACCAATCAGCCCCAGCATTTT. It is translated as CASSPGGLTNQPQHF.

This clonotype has a handful of counts. The chain carries TRBV19 and TRBJ1-1; D uncertain. CDR3 length equals 13 residues. V was clipped by 4 bases and J by 1 base, with 7 bases between them. Germline-derived CDR1 and CDR2 are LNHDA and SQIVND (reference sequence). In nucleotides, the CDR3 is TGTGCCAGTAGTAATTTTGAGAACACTGAAGCTTTCTTT. It yields the protein CASSNFENTEAFF.

The chain has TRBV9 and TRBJ2-3; 9 bases align to TRBD2. Germline V CDR1 and CDR2: SGDLS, YYNGEE. The CDR3 totals 17 residues. V dropped 3 bases and J dropped 1; count of bases not matched to a gene: 9. CDR3 loop: CASSARGGRAGTDTQYF. CDR3 DNA: TGTGCCAGCAGCGCCCGGGGCGGGAGGGCGGGCACAGATACGCAGTATTTT.

V gene TRBV19 combines with J gene TRBJ1-2; possibly TRBD1 for D (6 bases). CDR3 length equals 14 residues. The germline CDR1 and CDR2 sequences are LNHDA and SQIVND (reference sequence). V dropped 3 bases and J dropped 3 bases, with 11 bases sitting between them. CDR3 DNA sequence: TGTGCCAGTAGTATTCCGGGACACGACTATGGCTACACCTTC. Its translation: CASSIPGHDYGYTF.

The rearrangement links TRBV5-1 to TRBJ2-2; D remains ambiguous. Germline V lookup: CDR1 SGHRS, CDR2 YFSETQ. V lost 0 bases and J lost 4, with 13 bases in between. This CDR3 region has 16 residues. The CDR3 bases are TGCGCCAGCAGCTTGGAGGGCTCCGCGCGCACCGGGGAGCTGTTTTTT. Its protein is CASSLEGSARTGELFF.

The chain recombines TRBV29-1 with TRBJ2-2, with a possible D match to TRBD1 (6 bases). CDR3 length equals 12 residues. V gave up 6 bases and J gave up 6 bases, with 11 bases separating them. Germline CDR1 and CDR2: SQVTM and ANQGSEA. CDR3 bases: TGCAGCGTCACCAGGGGTTCCGGGGAGCTGTTTTTT. It codes for CSVTRGSGELFF.

This clonotype was seen many times. V usage is TRBV28 and J usage is TRBJ2-7, with unresolved D. The germline V and J ends were trimmed by 6 bases and 6 bases, with 9 bases remaining between them. The germline V gene has CDR1 MDHEN and CDR2 SYDVKM. This CDR3 comprises 11 residues. The CDR3 is CASRTASEQYF. CDR3 nucleotides: TGTGCCAGCAGGACCGCCAGCGAGCAGTACTTC.